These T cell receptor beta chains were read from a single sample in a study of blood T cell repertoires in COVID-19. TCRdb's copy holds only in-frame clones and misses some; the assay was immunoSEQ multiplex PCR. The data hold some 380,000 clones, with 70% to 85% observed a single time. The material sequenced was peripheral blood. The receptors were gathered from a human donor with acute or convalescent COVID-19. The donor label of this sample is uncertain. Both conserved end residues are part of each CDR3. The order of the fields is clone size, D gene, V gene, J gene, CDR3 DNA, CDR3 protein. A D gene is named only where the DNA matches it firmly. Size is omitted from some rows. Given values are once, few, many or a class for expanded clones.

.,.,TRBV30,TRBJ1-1,TGTGCCTGGAGGGTTTCGGACACCAGACCGAACACTGAAGCTTTCTTT,CAWRVSDTRPNTEAFF
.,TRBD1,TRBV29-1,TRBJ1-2,TGCAGCGTCTTGACAGGGATCTATGGCTACACCTTC,CSVLTGIYGYTF
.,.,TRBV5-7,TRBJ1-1,TGTGCCAGCAGCTTGCCTGTGAACACTGAAGCTTTCTTT,CASSLPVNTEAFF
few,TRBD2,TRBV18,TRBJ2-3,TGTGCCAGCTCACCACCTTATAGCGGGAGGGCCTCAGATACGCAGTATTTT,CASSPPYSGRASDTQYF
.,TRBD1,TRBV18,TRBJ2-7,TGTGCCAGCTCACCACTTCTCCGGACAGGGCCCAACGCCCCCTACGAGCAGTACTTC,CASSPLLRTGPNAPYEQYF
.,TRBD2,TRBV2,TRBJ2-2,TGTGCCAGCAGCCCCCCGGGACTAGGGAGCACCGGGGAGCTGTTTTTT,CASSPPGLGSTGELFF
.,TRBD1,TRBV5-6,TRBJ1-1,TGTGCCAGCAGCGACCCCGGAGGGACAGGGAGGTCAGCTTTCTTT,CASSDPGGTGRSAFF
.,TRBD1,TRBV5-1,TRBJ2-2,TGCGCCAGTCGACAGGGTCTCGGGGAGCTGTTTTTT,CASRQGLGELFF
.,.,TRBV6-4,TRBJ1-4,TGTGCCAGCAAACTACAGGGTCCTAATGAAAAACTGTTTTTT,CASKLQGPNEKLFF
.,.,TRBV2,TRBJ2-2,TGTGCCAGCAGTGAATCGGGGGTGAGAATAGGGGAGCTGTTTTTT,CASSESGVRIGELFF
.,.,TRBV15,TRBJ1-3,TGTGCCACCAGCACGGGGCAGGGGGGAAACACCATATATTTT,CATSTGQGGNTIYF
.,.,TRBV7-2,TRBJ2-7,TGTGCCAGCTTCCTTCGGACATCTTTTTCCTACGAGCAGTACTTC,CASFLRTSFSYEQYF
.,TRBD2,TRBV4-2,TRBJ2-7,TGTGCCAGCAGCCAAGGAGCGGGAGTCGGCTACGAGCAGTACTTC,CASSQGAGVGYEQYF
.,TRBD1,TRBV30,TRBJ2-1,TGTGCCTGGCAAGACAGGGGGCCTTGGGATGAGCAGTTCTTC,CAWQDRGPWDEQFF
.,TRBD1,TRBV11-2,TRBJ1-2,TGTGCCAGCAGCGCCACCCAACAGGGGGCGCGGGGCTACACCTTC,CASSATQQGARGYTF
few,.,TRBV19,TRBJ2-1,TGTGCCAGTAGTATGAGGATCATAAATGAGCAGTTCTTC,CASSMRIINEQFF
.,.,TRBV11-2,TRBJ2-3,TGTGCCAGCAGCTTAGACAAGCCTTCTAGCACAGATACGCAGTATTTT,CASSLDKPSSTDTQYF
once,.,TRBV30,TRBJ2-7,TGTGCCTGGAGACAAGGGGGGGGCTGGTCCTACGAGCAGTACTTC,CAWRQGGGWSYEQYF
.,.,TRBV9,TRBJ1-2,TGTGCCAGCAGCGTAGTGGCCGGGGGGTATGGCTACACCTTC,CASSVVAGGYGYTF
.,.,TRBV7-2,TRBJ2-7,TGTGCCAGCAGCACGGAGGGCCGGGTCTCCTACGAGCAGTACTTC,CASSTEGRVSYEQYF
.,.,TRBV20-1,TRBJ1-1,TGCAGTCGAAACAGAGGGTCTGAAGCTTTCTTT,CSRNRGSEAFF
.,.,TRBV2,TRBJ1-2,TGTGCCAGCAGTGAGAGAGATGGCTACACCTTC,CASSERDGYTF
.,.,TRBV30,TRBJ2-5,TGTGCCTTACAGGAAACGAGAGCTTCAGAGACCCAGTACTTC,CALQETRASETQYF
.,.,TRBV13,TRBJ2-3,TGTGCCAGCAGCTTAGAAGGTCGCCAACAGGATACGCAGTATTTT,CASSLEGRQQDTQYF
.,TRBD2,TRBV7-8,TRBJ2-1,TGTGCCAGCAGCATCCTGAGCGGGAGTGTCTACAATGAGCAGTTCTTC,CASSILSGSVYNEQFF
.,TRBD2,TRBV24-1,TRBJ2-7,TGTGCCACCAGCCTTAGCGGGGGCTACGAGCAGTACTTC,CATSLSGGYEQYF
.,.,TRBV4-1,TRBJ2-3,TGCGCCAGCAGCCAAGATCGCAGGCTCACAGATACGCAGTATTTT,CASSQDRRLTDTQYF
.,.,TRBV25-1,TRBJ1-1,TGTGCCAGCAGTGAGCGGTACAACGAAGCTTTCTTT,CASSERYNEAFF
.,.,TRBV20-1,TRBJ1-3,TGCAGTGCTAGTTTGTTGCTTTCGGGGGGAAACACCATATATTTT,CSASLLLSGGNTIYF
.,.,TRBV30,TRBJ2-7,TGTGCCGGCCAACCCAGTCACTCCTACGAGCAGTACTTC,CAGQPSHSYEQYF
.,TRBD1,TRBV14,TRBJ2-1,TGTGCCAGCAGCGGACGACAGGGGCGCTACAATGAGCAGTTCTTC,CASSGRQGRYNEQFF
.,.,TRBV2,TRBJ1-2,TGTGCCAGCAGTGATGGCCAGGGCTATGGCTACACCTTC,CASSDGQGYGYTF
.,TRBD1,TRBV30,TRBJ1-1,TGTGCCTGGATTTTCAAGGGGGCCAACACTGAAGCTTTCTTT,CAWIFKGANTEAFF